Listed here are 5 T cell receptor beta chains from one sample, sequenced in a study of blood T cells in healthy people across ages. With a J-beta primer mix and a sample-barcoded 5' primer, a second PCR ran about 6 to 11 cycles. TCRdb ran MiXCR on the 5' RACE reads and lists one entry per CDR3 protein. The sample consists of roughly 1.5 million distinct CDR3 sequences, about 42% of them appearing once. Sequencing input: blood. These receptors were collected from a woman in her late teens or twenties in good health.

CDR3 sequence (DNA): TGTGCCAGCAGCCAGGGGGCTGCGAGTCAGCCCCAGCATTTT. As protein: CASSQGAASQPQHF. The chain links TRBV3-1 to TRBJ1-5, with D maybe TRBD1 (6 bases). This CDR3 has 14 residues. Germline CDR1 LGHDT, CDR2 YNNKEL (reference sequence). Trimming removed 3 bases at V and 6 bases at J, with 12 bases between.

This clonotype was observed a handful of times. The rearrangement joins TRBV7-2 to TRBJ2-3; 7 positions match TRBD2. J gave up 3 bases and V 2 bases, and 8 bases lay outside the gene matches. The CDR3 spans 16 residues. CDR1 is SGHTA, CDR2 FQGNSA, per germline. The CDR3 spells CASSLFAGVKTDTQYF. As DNA, the CDR3 is TGTGCCAGCAGCTTATTCGCGGGAGTTAAGACAGATACGCAGTATTTT.

The CDR3 DNA is TGTGCCAGCAGACCTGGAGGTCGGGGGGCAGGGTACAATGAGCAGTACTTC. Its protein is CASRPGGRGAGYNEQYF. The chain has TRBV5-5 and TRBJ2-1; D is possibly TRBD2 (7 bases). The J call may be mistaken, given a closer DNA end match to TRBJ2-7. The germline V gene encodes CDR1 SGHKS and CDR2 YYEKEE (reference sequence). This CDR3 has 17 residues.

This clonotype showed up just a few times. This chain uses TRBV6-5 with TRBJ1-2, with TRBD1 matching 9 bases. Trimming cost V 4 bases and J 3 bases; bases outside gene matches: 6. CDR1 MNHEY and CDR2 SVGAGI come from the germline V gene. The CDR3 runs 15 residues. The CDR3 is CASSSQGAQYYGYTF. The CDR3 coding sequence is TGTGCCAGCAGTTCACAGGGGGCTCAATACTATGGCTACACCTTC.

The gene calls are TRBV15 and TRBJ1-6; weak D call: TRBD1 (5 bases). This CDR3 has 14 amino acids. V lost 1 base, J lost 10 bases, and 11 bases lay in between. Looked up from germline, CDR1 is LNHNV and CDR2 is YYDKDF (reference sequence). The DNA for the CDR3 is TGTGCCACCAGCAGAGTTGTAGGGGTCTCACCCCTCCACTTT. Its protein is CATSRVVGVSPLHF.